This paragraph reports one T cell receptor (beta chain). This specimen belongs to a study of blood T cell repertoires in COVID-19. As for the study in general: The analysed material was cDNA or gDNA that came from T cells, B-cell-depleted T cells, or PBMCs.

Original processing methods: Researchers report that nucleated cell counts were estimated from reference gene primer amplification. TCRdb keeps only in-frame clones here, not all; method: immunoSEQ multiplex PCR. The V and J calls and clone size are taken from that table; D and trimming were inferred from the DNA. The sample has around 78,000 clones, 88% seen once. The sequencing sample was made of peripheral blood. The TCR sequence derives from a human donor in a cohort sampled during active COVID-19.

CDR3 nucleotide sequence: TGTGCCAGCAGTTTCAACAGGGGTAAGGATTCACCCCTCCACTTT. It encodes CASSFNRGKDSPLHF. The chain has TRBV6-5 and TRBJ1-6, with TRBD1 matching 7 bases. The CDR3 spans 15 residues. Trimming cost V 4 bases and J 8 bases; bases outside gene matches: 8. CDR1 is MNHEY, CDR2 SVGAGI, per germline.